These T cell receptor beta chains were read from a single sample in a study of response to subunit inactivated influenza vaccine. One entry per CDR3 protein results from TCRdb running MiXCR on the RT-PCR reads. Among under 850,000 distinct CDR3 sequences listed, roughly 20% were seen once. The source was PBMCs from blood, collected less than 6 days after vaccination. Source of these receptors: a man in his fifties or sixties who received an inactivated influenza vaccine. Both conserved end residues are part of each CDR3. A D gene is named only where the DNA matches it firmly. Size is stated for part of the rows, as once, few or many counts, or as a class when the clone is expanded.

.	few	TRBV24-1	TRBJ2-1	TGTGCCACCAGTGACCCCGGGACGATCTACAATGAGCAGTTCTTC	CATSDPGTIYNEQFF
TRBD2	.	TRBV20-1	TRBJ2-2	TGCAGTGCTAGAGATACGGCGGGAGGGCAATCCGGGGAGCTGTTTTTT	CSARDTAGGQSGELFF
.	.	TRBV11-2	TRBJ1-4	TGTGCCAGCAGCCCAGGAGATGAAAAACTGTTTTTT	CASSPGDEKLFF
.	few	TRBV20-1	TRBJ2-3	TGCAGTGCTAGTCGAATGGTTCGTCGGGATACGCAGTATTTT	CSASRMVRRDTQYF
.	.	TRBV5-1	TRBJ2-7	TGCGCCAGCAGATTTCTTAGGGGAGCCTACGAGCAGTACTTC	CASRFLRGAYEQYF
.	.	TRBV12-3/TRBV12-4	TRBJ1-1	TGTGCCAGCAGTTTAAAGGCCTACACTGAAGCTTTCTTT	CASSLKAYTEAFF
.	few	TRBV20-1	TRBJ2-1	TGCAGTGCTAGTAGGGCCTACAATGAGCAGTTCTTC	CSASRAYNEQFF
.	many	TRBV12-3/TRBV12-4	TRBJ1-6	TGTGCCAGCAGACTGCGAGGCTATAATTCACCCCTCCACTTT	CASRLRGYNSPLHF
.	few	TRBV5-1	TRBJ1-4	TGCGCCAGCAGCTTCCTGGGGCGAGGGACTAATGAAAAACTGTTTTTT	CASSFLGRGTNEKLFF
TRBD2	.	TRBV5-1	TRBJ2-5	TGCGCCAGCAGCGACGGACTAGCTTCGAAAGAGACCCAGTACTTC	CASSDGLASKETQYF
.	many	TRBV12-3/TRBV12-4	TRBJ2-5	TGTGCCAGCAGTCCTCCCCGACTAGAAGGGCAAGAGACCCAGTACTTC	CASSPPRLEGQETQYF
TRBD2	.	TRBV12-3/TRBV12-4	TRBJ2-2	TGTGCCAGCAGTTTAGGGGGTAGCGGGGGATCCGGGGAGCTGTTTTTT	CASSLGGSGGSGELFF
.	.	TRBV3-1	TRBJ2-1	TGTGCCAGCAGCCAAGTAGGGGGAGGACTCTACAATGAGCAGTTCTTC	CASSQVGGGLYNEQFF
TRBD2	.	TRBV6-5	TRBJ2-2	TGTGCCAGCAGTTTACGAGCGGGAACTGACGGGGAGCTGTTTTTT	CASSLRAGTDGELFF
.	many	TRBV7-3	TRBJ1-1	TGTGCCAGCAGCCTAGAGGACGCCCAGGGCACTGAAGCTTTCTTT	CASSLEDAQGTEAFF
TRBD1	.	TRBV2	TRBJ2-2	TGTGCCAGCAGTGTTGGGACAGGGGAGGTCGGGGAGCTGTTTTTT	CASSVGTGEVGELFF
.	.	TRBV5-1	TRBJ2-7	TGCGCCAGCAGCTTCACCCCGCCGGGTCGAGACTCCTACGAGCAGTACTTC	CASSFTPPGRDSYEQYF
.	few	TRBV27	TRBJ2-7	TGTGCCAGCACCAGGGGGGGCGGCGGCTCCTACGAGCAGTACTTC	CASTRGGGGSYEQYF
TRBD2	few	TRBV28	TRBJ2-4	TGTGCCAGCACCCTACGGCTAGCACCCGGGGGGGCTCTAGCCAAAAACATTCAGTACTTC	CASTLRLAPGGALAKNIQYF
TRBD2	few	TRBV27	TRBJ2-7	TGTGCCAGCGGGACTAGCGGGGGTTACGAGCAGTACTTC	CASGTSGGYEQYF
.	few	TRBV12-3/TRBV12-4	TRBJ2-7	TGTGCCAGCAGTCTACGACGAGGGGGAGGGCACGAGCAGTACTTC	CASSLRRGGGHEQYF
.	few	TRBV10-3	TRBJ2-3	TGTGCCATCAGTGAGTCATGGACCAAGGAAGATACGCAGTATTTT	CAISESWTKEDTQYF
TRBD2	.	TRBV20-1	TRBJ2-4	TGCAGTGCTGCCGGGGGGGGGGAATTAAGTGTTCAGTACTTC	CSAAGGGELSVQYF
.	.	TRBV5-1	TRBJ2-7	TGCGCCAGCAGCTTGGACGGGGGTTCCTCGCGCGAGCAGTACTTC	CASSLDGGSSREQYF
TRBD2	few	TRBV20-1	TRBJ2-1	TGCAGTGCGCAACCAACTAGCGGCAGACGCAACAATGAGCAGTTCTTC	CSAQPTSGRRNNEQFF
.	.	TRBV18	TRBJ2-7	TGTGCCAGCTCACGGGGGACGGTGGAAAACGAGCAGTACTTC	CASSRGTVENEQYF
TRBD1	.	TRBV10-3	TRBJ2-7	TGTGCCATCAGTGGACAGGGGGCGGCGAACGAGCAGTACTTC	CAISGQGAANEQYF
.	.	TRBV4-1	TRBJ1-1	TGCGCCAGCAGCCAATTAGCAGGAGCTAACACTGAAGCTTTCTTT	CASSQLAGANTEAFF
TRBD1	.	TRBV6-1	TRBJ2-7	TGTGCCAGCAGGCCAGTCCCCGGGACAGGTTATCAGGAGCAGTACTTC	CASRPVPGTGYQEQYF
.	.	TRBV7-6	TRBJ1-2	TGTGCCAGCAGCTTATCCCCCGGTTCTGCAGGGGATGGCTACACCTTC	CASSLSPGSAGDGYTF
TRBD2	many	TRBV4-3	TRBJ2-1	TGCGCCAGCAGCCAAAGACGAGGGACTAGCGGGATTACGACCTACAATGAGCAGTTCTTC	CASSQRRGTSGITTYNEQFF
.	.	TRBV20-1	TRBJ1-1	TGCAGTGCTAGAGATCCGGTCTGGGGGACTGAAGCTTTCTTT	CSARDPVWGTEAFF
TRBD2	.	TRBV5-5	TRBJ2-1	TGTGCCAGCAGCCTGGGACTAGCGGTGAGGGGTGAGCAGTTCTTC	CASSLGLAVRGEQFF
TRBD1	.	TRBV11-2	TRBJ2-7	TGTGCCAGCAGCTCCAACAGGGGGCATAGGTACGAGCAGTACTTC	CASSSNRGHRYEQYF
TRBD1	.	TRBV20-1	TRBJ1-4	TGCAGTGCTACAGGGGGCGGTAATGAAAAACTGTTTTTT	CSATGGGNEKLFF
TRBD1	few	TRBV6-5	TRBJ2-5	TGTGCCAGCAGTTACCGCAAGACAGGGATTGCCGCTTTTGAGACCCAGTACTTC	CASSYRKTGIAAFETQYF
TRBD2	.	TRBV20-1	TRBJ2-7	TGCAGTGCTACAGGATCGGCTAGCGGGAGCTACGAGCAGTACTTC	CSATGSASGSYEQYF
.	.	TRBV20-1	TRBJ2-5	TGCAGTGCTAGAGATCCTCTAGGGCAAGAGACCCAGTACTTC	CSARDPLGQETQYF
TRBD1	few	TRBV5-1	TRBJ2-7	TGCGCCAGCAGCTGGGGACAGACCTCCTACGAGCAGTACTTC	CASSWGQTSYEQYF
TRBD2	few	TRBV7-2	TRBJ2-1	TGTGCCAGCAGCTTAGGGACTAGCGGGGGGGAAAATGAGCAGTTCTTC	CASSLGTSGGENEQFF
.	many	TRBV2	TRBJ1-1	TGTGCCAGCAGTAAGCGATTGAACACTGAAGCTTTCTTT	CASSKRLNTEAFF
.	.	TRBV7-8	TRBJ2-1	TGTGCCAGCAGCCTCCGGATGGGAAATCCTCCCTACAATGAGCAGTTCTTC	CASSLRMGNPPYNEQFF
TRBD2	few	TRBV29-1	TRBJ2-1	TGCAGCGTTGAAGAGTCGGCTAGCGGGAACGGCAATGAGCAGTTCTTC	CSVEESASGNGNEQFF
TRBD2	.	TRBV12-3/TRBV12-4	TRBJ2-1	TGTGCCAGCAGTTCCCAGATAGCGGGCCGGGGCAATGAGCAGTTCTTC	CASSSQIAGRGNEQFF
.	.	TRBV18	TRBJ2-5	TGTGCCAGCTCACCACTTCCAGGGGAAGAGACCCAGTACTTC	CASSPLPGEETQYF
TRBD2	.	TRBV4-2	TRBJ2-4	TGTGCCAGCAGCCCCCGGGAGGGGGACAAAAACATTCAGTACTTC	CASSPREGDKNIQYF
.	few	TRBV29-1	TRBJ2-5	TGCAGCGTGGGACATCGCCTGGGGGAGACCCAGTACTTC	CSVGHRLGETQYF
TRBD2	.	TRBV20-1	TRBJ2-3	TGCAGTGCCCTGGAAGCGGGGGGGCCCTCAGATACGCAGTATTTT	CSALEAGGPSDTQYF
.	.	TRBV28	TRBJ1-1	TGTGCCAGCAGTCCCCCAGGGCCCACTGAAGCTTTCTTT	CASSPPGPTEAFF
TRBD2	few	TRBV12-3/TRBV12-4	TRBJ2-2	TGTGCCAGCAGTTTTATCGCAAGCGGGGAGCTTTTT	CASSFIASGELF
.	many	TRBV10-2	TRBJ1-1	TGCGCCAGCACCAGACTGCTATACATGAACACTGAAGCTTTCTTT	CASTRLLYMNTEAFF
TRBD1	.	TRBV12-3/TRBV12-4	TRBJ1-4	TGTGCCAGCAGTTTTAGGGGCAGGGGGCCGGAAAAACTGTTTTTT	CASSFRGRGPEKLFF